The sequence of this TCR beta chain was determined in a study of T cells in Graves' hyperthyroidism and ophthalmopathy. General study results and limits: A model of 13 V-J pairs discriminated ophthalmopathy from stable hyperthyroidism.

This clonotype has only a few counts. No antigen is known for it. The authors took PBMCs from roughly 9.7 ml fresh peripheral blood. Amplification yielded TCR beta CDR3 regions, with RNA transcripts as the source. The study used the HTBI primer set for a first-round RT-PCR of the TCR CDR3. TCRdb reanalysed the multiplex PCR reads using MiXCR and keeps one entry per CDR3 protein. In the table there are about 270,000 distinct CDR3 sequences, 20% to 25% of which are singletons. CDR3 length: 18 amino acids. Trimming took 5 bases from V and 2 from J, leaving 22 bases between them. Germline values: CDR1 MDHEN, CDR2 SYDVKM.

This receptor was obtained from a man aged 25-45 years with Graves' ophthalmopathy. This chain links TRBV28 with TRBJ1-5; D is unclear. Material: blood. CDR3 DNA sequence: TGTGCCAGCAGTCCGTACAGACGCCTTGGCAATGGCAATCAGCCCCAGCATTTT. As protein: CASSPYRRLGNGNQPQHF.